The TCR beta chain described here comes from a study of blood T cell repertoires in COVID-19. Study as a whole: Samples of COVID-19 (acute and convalescent) were obtained from the United States, Italy and Spain.

The CDR3 runs 12 residues. V was clipped by 7 bases and J by 2 bases, with 6 bases between them. Some clones are missing from TCRdb's copy, which holds only in-frame ones; the method was immunoSEQ multiplex PCR. The table has about 110,000 clones, approximately 80% seen once; the top ten hold more than 3.5%. The clonotype was recovered from a woman between 70 and 85 years old with acute or convalescent COVID-19. Sequenced material: peripheral blood. The chain joins TRBV12-3 or TRBV12-4 to TRBJ2-1; possibly TRBD2 for D (5 bases). DNA of the CDR3: TGTGCCAGCACGGGGACCTACAATGAGCAGTTCTTC. Amino acid sequence: CASTGTYNEQFF.